Listed below are T cell receptor beta chains from one sample, sequenced in a study of cytomegalovirus exposure and HLA in healthy donors. The data were produced by immunoSEQ multiplex PCR, yet TCRdb's version contains in-frame clones alone and is incomplete. The data include 60,000 to 70,000 clones; the top ten clones carry more than 15%. Sequencing was carried out using PBMCs. These receptor sequences come from a boy between 10 and 17 years old in good health and CMV-seronegative. The CDR3 runs from the conserved cysteine through the conserved F or W. The order of the fields is D gene, V gene, J gene, CDR3 protein, CDR3 DNA. D genes are given only for firm matches.

TRBD1	TRBV10-3	TRBJ2-1	CAILGTGDRYNEQFF	TGTGCCATCTTAGGGACAGGGGACCGCTACAATGAGCAGTTCTTC
-	TRBV30	TRBJ1-2	CAWSSDGSYGYTF	TGTGCCTGGAGCTCAGATGGGAGCTATGGCTACACCTTC
-	TRBV7-2	TRBJ2-3	CASSLGTTSDTQYF	TGTGCCAGCAGCTTAGGGACTACGTCCGATACGCAGTATTTT
TRBD1	TRBV7-6	TRBJ1-1	CASGLTGDTEAFF	TGTGCCAGCGGCCTCACAGGGGACACTGAAGCTTTCTTT
-	TRBV30	TRBJ2-2	CAWSAYGGTGELFF	TGTGCCTGGAGTGCGTACGGAGGGACCGGGGAGCTGTTTTTT
TRBD1	TRBV25-1	TRBJ1-2	CASSVDRGLYGYTF	TGTGCCAGCAGTGTCGACAGGGGACTTTATGGCTACACCTTC
-	TRBV14	TRBJ1-5	CASSQAEGQPQHF	TGTGCCAGCAGCCAAGCGGAGGGTCAGCCCCAGCATTTT
-	TRBV11-2	TRBJ2-5	CASSLDASEVKTQYF	TGTGCCAGCAGCTTAGATGCTAGCGAAGTGAAGACCCAGTACTTC
TRBD2	TRBV30	TRBJ2-2	CAWKREGTGELFF	TGTGCCTGGAAGCGGGAGGGGACCGGGGAGCTGTTTTTT
TRBD1	TRBV18	TRBJ2-5	CASSPKDREETQYF	TGTGCCAGCTCACCTAAGGACAGGGAGGAGACCCAGTACTTC